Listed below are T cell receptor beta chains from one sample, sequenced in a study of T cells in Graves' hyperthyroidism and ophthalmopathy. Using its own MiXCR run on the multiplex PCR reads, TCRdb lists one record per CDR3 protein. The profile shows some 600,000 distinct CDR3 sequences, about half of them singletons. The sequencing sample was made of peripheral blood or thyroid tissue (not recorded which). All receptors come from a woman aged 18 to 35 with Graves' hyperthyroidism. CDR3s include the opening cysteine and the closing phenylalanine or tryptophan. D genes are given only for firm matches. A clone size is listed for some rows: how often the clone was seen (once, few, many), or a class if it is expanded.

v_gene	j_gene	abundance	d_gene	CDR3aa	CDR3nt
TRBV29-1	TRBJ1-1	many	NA	CSAEGQRNTEAFF	TGCAGCGCCGAGGGGCAGAGGAACACTGAAGCTTTCTTT
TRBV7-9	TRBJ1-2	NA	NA	CASSFESNYGYTF	TGTGCCAGCAGCTTCGAATCGAACTATGGCTACACCTTC
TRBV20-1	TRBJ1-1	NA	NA	CSAIRADTEAFF	TGCAGTGCAATCAGGGCGGACACTGAAGCTTTCTTT
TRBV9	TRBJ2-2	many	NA	CASSVGVPGELFF	TGTGCCAGCAGCGTCGGAGTTCCCGGGGAGCTGTTTTTT
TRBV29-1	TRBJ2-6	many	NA	CSVAKSGEGANVLTF	TGCAGCGTTGCGAAATCAGGGGAAGGGGCCAACGTCCTGACTTTC
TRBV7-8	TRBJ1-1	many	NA	CASSPSGAAEAFF	TGTGCCAGCAGCCCGTCGGGTGCAGCTGAAGCTTTCTTT
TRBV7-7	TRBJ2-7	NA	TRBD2	CASSHLAGASGRATQYF	TGTGCCAGCAGCCACCTAGCCGGGGCTAGCGGGAGGGCCACGCAGTACTTC
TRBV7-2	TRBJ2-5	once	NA	CASSLPGAQETQYF	TGTGCCAGCAGCCTTCCGGGGGCCCAAGAGACCCAGTACTTC
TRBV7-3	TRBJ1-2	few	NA	CASSQGSQGDYGYTF	TGTGCCAGCAGCCAAGGGAGCCAGGGTGACTATGGCTACACCTTC
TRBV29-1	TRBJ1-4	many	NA	CSVVGRLGEKLFF	TGCAGCGTCGTAGGCCGACTAGGTGAAAAACTGTTTTTT